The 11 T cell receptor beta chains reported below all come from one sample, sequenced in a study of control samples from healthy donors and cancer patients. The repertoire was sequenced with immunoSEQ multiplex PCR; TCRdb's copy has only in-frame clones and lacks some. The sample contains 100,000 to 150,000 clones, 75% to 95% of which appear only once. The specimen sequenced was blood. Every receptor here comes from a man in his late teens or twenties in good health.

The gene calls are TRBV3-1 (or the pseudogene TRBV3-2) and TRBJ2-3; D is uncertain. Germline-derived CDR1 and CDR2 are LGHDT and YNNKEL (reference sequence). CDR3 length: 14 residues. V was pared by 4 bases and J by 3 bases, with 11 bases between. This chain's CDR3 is CASSRQVGTDTQYF. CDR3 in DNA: TGTGCCAGCAGCCGCCAGGTTGGGACAGATACGCAGTATTTT.

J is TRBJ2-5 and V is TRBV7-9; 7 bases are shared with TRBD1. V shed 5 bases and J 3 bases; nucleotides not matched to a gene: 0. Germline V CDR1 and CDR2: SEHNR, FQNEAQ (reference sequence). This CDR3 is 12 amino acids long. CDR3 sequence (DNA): TGTGCCAGCAGCGGGACAGAAGAGACCCAGTACTTC. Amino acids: CASSGTEETQYF.

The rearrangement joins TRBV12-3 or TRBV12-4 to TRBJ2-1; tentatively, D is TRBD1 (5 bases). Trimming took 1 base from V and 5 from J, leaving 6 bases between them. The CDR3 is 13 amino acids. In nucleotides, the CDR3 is TGTGCCAGCAGTTTAGGACAGAACAATGAGCAGTTCTTC. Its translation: CASSLGQNNEQFF.

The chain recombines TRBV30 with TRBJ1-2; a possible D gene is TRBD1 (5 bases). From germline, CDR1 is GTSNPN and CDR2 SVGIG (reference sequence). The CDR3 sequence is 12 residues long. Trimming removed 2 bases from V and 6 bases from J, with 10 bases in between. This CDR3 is CAWSSQVNGYTF. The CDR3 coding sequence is TGTGCCTGGAGTTCACAGGTCAATGGCTACACCTTC.

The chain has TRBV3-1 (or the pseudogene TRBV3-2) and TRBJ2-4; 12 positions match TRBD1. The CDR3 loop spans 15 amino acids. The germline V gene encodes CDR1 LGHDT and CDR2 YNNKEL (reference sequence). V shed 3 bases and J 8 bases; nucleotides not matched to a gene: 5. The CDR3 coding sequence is TGTGCCAGCAGCCACGCCGGGACAGGGGGCTACATTCAGTACTTC. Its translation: CASSHAGTGGYIQYF.

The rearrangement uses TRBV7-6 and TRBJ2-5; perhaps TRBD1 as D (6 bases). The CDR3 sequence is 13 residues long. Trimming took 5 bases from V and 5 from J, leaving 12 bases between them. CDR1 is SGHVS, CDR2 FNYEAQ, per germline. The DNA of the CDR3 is TGTGCCAGCAGCGAGCTCAGGGGCGAGACCCAGTACTTC. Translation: CASSELRGETQYF. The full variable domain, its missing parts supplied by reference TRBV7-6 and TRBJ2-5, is GAGVSQSPRYKVTKRGQDVALRCDPISGHVSLYWYRQALGQGPEFLTYFNYEAQQDKSGLPNDRFSAERPEGSISTLTIQRTEQRDSAMYRCASSELRGETQYFGPGTRLLVL.

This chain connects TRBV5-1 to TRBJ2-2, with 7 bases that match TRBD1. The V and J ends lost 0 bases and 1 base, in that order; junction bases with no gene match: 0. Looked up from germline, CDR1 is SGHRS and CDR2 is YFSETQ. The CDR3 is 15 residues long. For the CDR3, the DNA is TGCGCCAGCAGCTTGGGACAGGGGAACACCGGGGAGCTGTTTTTT. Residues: CASSLGQGNTGELFF.

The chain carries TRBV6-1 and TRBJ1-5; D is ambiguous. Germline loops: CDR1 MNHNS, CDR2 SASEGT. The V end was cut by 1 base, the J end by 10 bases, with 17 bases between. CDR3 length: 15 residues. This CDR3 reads CASSEGTERFRPQHF. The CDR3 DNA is TGTGCCAGCAGTGAAGGCACAGAACGATTTAGACCCCAGCATTTT.

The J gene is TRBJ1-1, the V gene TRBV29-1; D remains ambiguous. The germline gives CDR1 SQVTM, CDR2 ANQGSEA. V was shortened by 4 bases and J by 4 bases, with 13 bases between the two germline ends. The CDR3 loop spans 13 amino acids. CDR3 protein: CSVGPLRGTEAFF. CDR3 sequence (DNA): TGCAGCGTTGGTCCGCTCCGGGGCACTGAAGCTTTCTTT.

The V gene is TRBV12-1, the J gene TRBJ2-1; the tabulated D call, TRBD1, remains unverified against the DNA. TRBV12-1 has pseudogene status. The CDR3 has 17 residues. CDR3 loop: CASSFAEGRGTNNEQFF. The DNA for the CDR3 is TGTGCCAGCAGCTTTGCTGAGGGCAGGGGGACGAACAATGAGCAGTTCTTC.

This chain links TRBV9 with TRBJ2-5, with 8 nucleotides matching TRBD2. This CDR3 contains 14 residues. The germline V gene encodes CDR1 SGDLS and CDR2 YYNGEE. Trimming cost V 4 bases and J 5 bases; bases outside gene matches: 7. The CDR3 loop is CASSFGTSGETQYF. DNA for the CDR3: TGTGCCAGCAGCTTCGGGACTAGTGGCGAGACCCAGTACTTC.